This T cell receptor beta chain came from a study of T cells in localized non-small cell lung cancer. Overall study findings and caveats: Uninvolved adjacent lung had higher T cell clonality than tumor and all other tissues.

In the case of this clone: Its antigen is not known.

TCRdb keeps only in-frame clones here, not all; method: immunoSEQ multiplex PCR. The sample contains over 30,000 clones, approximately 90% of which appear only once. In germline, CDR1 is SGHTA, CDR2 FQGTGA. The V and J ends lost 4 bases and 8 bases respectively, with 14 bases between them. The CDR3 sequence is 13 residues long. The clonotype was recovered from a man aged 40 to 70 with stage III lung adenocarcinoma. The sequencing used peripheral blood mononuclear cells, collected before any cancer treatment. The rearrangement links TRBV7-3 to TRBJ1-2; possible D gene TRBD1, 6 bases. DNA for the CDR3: TGTGCCAGCAGCTACACAGGGTATGGAGGCTACACCTTC. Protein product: CASSYTGYGGYTF. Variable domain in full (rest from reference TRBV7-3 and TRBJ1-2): GAGVSQTPSNKVTEKGKYVELRCDPISGHTALYWYRQSLGQGPEFLIYFQGTGAADDSGLPNDRFFAVRPEGSVSTLKIQRTERGDSAVYLCASSYTGYGGYTFGSGTRLTVV.